This T cell receptor (beta chain) was sequenced during a study of memory CD4+ T cells and cytomegalovirus serostatus. Germline V gives CDR1 MDHEN, CDR2 SYDVKM. The CDR3 loop spans 13 amino acids. Unmatched junction bases numbered 5, after V lost 6 bases and J lost 4 bases. Assay: immunoSEQ multiplex PCR; the TCRdb copy retains only in-frame clones and omits some. Among about 73,000 clones, under 80% were seen once, and the ten largest hold approximately 2.8%. Single viable CD3+CD4+CD8-CD45RO+ cells were sorted as the memory CD4+ T cells. The material sequenced was memory CD4+ T cells from blood. The sequence came from an adult in good health and CMV-seropositive. This rearrangement joins TRBV28 to TRBJ1-1; 7 bases line up with TRBD1. Here the CDR3 reads CASRRRQGTEAFF. The DNA for the CDR3 is TGTGCCAGCAGGAGGAGACAGGGCACTGAAGCTTTCTTT.